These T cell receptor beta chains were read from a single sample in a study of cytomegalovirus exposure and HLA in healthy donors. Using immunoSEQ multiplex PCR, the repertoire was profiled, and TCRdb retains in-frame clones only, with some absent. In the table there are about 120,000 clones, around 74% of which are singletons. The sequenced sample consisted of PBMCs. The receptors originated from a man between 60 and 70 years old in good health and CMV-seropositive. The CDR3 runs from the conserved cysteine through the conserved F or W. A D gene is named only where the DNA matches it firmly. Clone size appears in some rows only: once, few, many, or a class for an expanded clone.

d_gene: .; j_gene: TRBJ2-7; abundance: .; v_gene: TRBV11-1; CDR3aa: CASSTAGQLYEQYF; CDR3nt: TGTGCCAGCAGCACCGCCGGACAGCTCTACGAGCAGTACTTC
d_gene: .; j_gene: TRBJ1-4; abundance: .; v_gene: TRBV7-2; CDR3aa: CASSSTPGRVINEKLFF; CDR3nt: TGTGCCAGCAGCTCAACCCCGGGCAGGGTGATTAATGAAAAACTGTTTTTT
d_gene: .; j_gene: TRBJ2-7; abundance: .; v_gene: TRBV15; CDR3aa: CATSRIQDEQYF; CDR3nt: TGTGCCACCAGCAGAATACAGGACGAGCAGTACTTC
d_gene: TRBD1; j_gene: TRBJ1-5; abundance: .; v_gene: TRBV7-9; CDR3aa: CASSLGQYSNQPQHF; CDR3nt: TGTGCCAGCAGCTTGGGACAGTATAGCAATCAGCCCCAGCATTTT
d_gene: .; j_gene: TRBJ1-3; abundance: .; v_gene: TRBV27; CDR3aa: CASSFKGGANSGNTIYF; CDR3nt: TGTGCCAGCAGTTTTAAGGGGGGGGCGAACTCTGGAAACACCATATATTTT
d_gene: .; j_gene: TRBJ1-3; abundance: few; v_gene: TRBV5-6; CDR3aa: CASSSPGGSSGNTIYF; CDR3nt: TGTGCCAGCAGCTCACCGGGGGGGAGCTCTGGAAACACCATATATTTT
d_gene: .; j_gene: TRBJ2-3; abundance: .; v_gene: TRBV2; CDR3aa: CASSTSIEGTQYF; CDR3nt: TGTGCCAGCAGCACCTCGATTGAGGGTACGCAGTATTTT
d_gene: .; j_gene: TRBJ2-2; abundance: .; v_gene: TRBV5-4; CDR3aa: CASSPQAGLRTGELFF; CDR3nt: TGTGCCAGCAGCCCCCAGGCAGGCCTGCGTACCGGGGAGCTGTTTTTT
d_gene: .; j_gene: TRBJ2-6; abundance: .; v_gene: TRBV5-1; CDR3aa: CASSSQGFSGANVLTF; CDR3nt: TGCGCCAGCAGCTCACAGGGATTTTCTGGGGCCAACGTCCTGACTTTC
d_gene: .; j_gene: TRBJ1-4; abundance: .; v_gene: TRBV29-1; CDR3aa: CSGSGPEGEKLFF; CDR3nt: TGCAGCGGATCAGGGCCGGAGGGGGAAAAACTGTTTTTT
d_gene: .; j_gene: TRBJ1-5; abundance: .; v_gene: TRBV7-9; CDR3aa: CASSQDFRVPGQHF; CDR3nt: TGTGCCAGCAGCCAAGATTTTCGGGTACCCGGCCAGCATTTT
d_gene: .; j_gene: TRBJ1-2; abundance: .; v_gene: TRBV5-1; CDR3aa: CASSPGSAGYTF; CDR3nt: TGCGCCAGCAGCCCGGGAAGCGCTGGCTACACCTTC
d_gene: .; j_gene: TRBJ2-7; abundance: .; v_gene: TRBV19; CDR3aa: CASSQTPTYEQYF; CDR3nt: TGTGCCAGTAGTCAAACCCCTACTTACGAGCAGTACTTC
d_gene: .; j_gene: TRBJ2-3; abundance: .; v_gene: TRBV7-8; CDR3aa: CASSLDTGVDTQYF; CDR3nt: TGTGCCAGCAGCTTAGATACGGGGGTGGATACGCAGTATTTT
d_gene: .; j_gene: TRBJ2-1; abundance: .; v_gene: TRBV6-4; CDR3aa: CASSDSPGVREQFF; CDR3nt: TGTGCCAGCAGTGACTCTCCGGGAGTAAGGGAGCAGTTCTTC
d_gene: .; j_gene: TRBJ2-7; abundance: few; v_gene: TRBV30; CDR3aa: CAWSRLGAGTYEQYF; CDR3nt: TGTGCCTGGAGCCGACTCGGGGCCGGGACTTACGAGCAGTACTTC
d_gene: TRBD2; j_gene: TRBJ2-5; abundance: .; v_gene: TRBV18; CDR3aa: CASSPRGAGETQYF; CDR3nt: TGTGCCAGCTCTCCGAGGGGAGCGGGGGAGACCCAGTACTTC
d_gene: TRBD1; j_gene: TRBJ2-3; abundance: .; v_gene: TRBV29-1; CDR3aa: CSVRQGGTDTQYF; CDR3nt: TGCAGCGTTCGACAGGGCGGCACAGATACGCAGTATTTT
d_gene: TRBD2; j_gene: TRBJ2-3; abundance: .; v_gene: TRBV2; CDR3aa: CASELAGTDTQYF; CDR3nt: TGTGCCAGCGAACTAGCGGGCACAGATACGCAGTATTTT
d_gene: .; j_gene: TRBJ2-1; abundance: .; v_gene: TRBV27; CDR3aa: CASSPPDRYNEQFF; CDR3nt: TGTGCCAGCAGTCCCCCTGACAGATACAATGAGCAGTTCTTC
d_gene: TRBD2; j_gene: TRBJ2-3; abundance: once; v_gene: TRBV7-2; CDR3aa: CASSSIAGTDTQYF; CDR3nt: TGTGCCAGCAGCTCAATAGCGGGAACAGATACGCAGTATTTT
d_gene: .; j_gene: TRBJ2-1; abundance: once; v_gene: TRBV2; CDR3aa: CASSVQHEQFF; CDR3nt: TGTGCCAGCAGTGTACAGCATGAGCAGTTCTTC
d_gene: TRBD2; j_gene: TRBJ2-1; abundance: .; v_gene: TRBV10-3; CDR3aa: CAISEEIIGLAGVGEQFF; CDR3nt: TGTGCCATCAGTGAGGAGATTATCGGACTAGCGGGAGTGGGTGAGCAGTTCTTC
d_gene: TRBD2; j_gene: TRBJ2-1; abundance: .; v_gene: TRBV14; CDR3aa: CASSQPGLAYGSYNEQFF; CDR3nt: TGTGCCAGCAGCCAACCCGGACTAGCTTACGGCTCCTACAATGAGCAGTTCTTC
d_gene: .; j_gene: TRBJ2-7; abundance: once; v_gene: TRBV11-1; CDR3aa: CASTRGAPYEQYF; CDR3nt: TGTGCCAGCACCCGGGGAGCACCCTACGAGCAGTACTTC
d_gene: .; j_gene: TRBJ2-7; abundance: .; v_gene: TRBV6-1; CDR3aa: CASSEALLRDEQYF; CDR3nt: TGTGCCAGCAGTGAAGCGCTCCTCCGGGACGAGCAGTACTTC
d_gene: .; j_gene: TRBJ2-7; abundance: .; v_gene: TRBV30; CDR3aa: CAWSVMGDEQYF; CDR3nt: TGTGCCTGGAGTGTAATGGGAGACGAGCAGTACTTC
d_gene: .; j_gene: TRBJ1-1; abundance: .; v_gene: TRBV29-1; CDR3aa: CSVSRGNTEAFF; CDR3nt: TGCAGCGTCTCCCGGGGAAACACTGAAGCTTTCTTT
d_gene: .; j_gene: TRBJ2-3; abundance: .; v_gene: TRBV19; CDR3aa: CASTPGRQPGDTQYF; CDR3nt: TGTGCCAGTACCCCTGGCAGGCAACCGGGGGATACGCAGTATTTT
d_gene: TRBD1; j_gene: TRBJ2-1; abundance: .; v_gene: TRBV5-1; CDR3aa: CASSLDGQGQEQFF; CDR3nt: TGCGCCAGCAGCTTGGACGGACAGGGGCAGGAGCAGTTCTTC
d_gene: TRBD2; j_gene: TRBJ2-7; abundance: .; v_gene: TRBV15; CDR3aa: CATSRRTSGIREQYF; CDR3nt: TGTGCCACCAGCAGGAGGACTAGCGGGATCCGCGAGCAGTACTTC
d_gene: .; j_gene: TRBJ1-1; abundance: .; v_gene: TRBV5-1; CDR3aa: CASSLAPQGPEAFF; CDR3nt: TGCGCCAGCAGCTTGGCCCCACAGGGACCTGAAGCTTTCTTT
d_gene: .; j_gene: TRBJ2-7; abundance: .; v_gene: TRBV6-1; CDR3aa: CASRSTSSGIYEQYF; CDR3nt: TGTGCCAGCAGAAGCACTAGTAGCGGTATCTACGAGCAGTACTTC
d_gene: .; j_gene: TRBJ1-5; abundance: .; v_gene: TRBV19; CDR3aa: CASSPIVANQPQHF; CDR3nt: TGTGCCAGTAGTCCCATCGTGGCCAATCAGCCCCAGCATTTT
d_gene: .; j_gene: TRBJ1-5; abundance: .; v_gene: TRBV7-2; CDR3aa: CASSLGSGGGQPQHF; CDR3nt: TGTGCCAGCAGCTTAGGATCTGGGGGCGGACAGCCCCAGCATTTT
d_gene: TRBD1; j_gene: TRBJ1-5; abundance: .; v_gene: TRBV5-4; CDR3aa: CASSLAGTGFVGPQHF; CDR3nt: TGTGCCAGCAGCTTAGCCGGGACAGGGTTCGTGGGCCCCCAGCATTTT
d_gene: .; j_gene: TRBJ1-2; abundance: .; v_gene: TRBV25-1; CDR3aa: CASSDDWGRVRGYTF; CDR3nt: TGTGCCAGCAGTGATGATTGGGGCCGGGTCCGGGGCTACACCTTC
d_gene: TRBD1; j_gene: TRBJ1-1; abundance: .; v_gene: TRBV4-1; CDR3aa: CASSQTGTGVRGTEAFF; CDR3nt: TGCGCCAGCAGCCAAACTGGGACAGGGGTAAGAGGGACTGAAGCTTTCTTT
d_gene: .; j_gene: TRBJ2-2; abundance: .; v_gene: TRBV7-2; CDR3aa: CASSPRSWYTGELFF; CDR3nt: TGTGCCAGCAGTCCTAGGTCATGGTACACCGGGGAGCTGTTTTTT
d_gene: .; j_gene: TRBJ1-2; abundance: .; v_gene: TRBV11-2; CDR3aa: CASGHRYGYTF; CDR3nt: TGTGCCAGCGGGCACAGGTATGGCTACACCTTC
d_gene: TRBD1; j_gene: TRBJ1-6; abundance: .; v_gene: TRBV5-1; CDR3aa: CASSLGITGDNSPLHF; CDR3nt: TGCGCCAGCAGCTTGGGAATTACAGGGGATAATTCACCCCTCCACTTT